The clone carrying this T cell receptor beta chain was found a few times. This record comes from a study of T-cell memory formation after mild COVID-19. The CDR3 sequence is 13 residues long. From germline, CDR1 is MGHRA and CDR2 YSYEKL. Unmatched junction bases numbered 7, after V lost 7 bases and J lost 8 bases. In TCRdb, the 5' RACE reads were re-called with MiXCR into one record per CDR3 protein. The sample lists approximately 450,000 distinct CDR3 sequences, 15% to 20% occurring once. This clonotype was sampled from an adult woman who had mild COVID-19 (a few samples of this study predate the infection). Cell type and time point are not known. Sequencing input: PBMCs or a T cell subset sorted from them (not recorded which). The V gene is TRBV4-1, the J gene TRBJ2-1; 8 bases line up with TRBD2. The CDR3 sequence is CASTPGGADEQFF. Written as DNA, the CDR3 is TGCGCCAGCACTCCGGGGGGGGCAGATGAGCAGTTCTTC.